This T cell receptor beta chain comes out of a study of memory CD4+ T cells and cytomegalovirus serostatus. For the study at large: Of the healthy Belgian adults, 9 were CMV seropositive and around 22 seronegative. Regarding the study as a whole: CD4+ memory repertoires contained about 40% of the roughly 160 reported CMV TCRbeta sequences. Suggested: most of the CMV-linked TCR signature lies in CD4+ memory cells.

About this clone itself: Its antigen remains unknown.

The sort gate was single viable CD3+CD4+CD8-CD45RO+ cells for memory CD4+ T cells. Donors' CMV status reflects serum IgG against pp150, pp28, p38, p52. Clones were sequenced by immunoSEQ multiplex PCR, and TCRdb holds only the in-frame ones, with some missing. Of about 31,000 clones listed, about 80% are singletons. The CDR3 covers 12 residues. CDR1 is SGHNT and CDR2 is YENEEA in the germline V gene. With 8 bases removed from V and 3 bases from J, the gap between germline ends came to 10 bases. The V gene is TRBV11-3, the J gene TRBJ1-2; D remains unclear. The sequence derives from an adult in good health and CMV-seronegative. Some clones in this sample may be carry-over from other donors' samples. Sample: memory CD4+ T cells from blood. In DNA, the CDR3 is TGTGCCAGCCATGGACTAGACTATGGCTACACCTTC. This codes for CASHGLDYGYTF.